Described below is a single T cell receptor (beta chain) sequence and its context. This specimen belongs to a study of shared clonotypes between healthy human individuals. Some clones are missing from TCRdb's copy, which holds only in-frame ones; the method was immunoSEQ multiplex PCR. The sample includes around 500,000 clones, 79% of them seen just once. V was cut by 2 bases and J by 6 bases, with 14 bases left in between. The CDR3 totals 14 residues. In germline, CDR1 is SGHTA, CDR2 FQGNSA. Sequences were obtained from PBMCs. The rearrangement uses TRBV7-2 and TRBJ2-7; a possible D gene is TRBD2 (6 bases). The sequence derives from a woman aged 40 to 50 in good health. Some clones in this sample may be carry-over from other donors' samples. Here the CDR3 DNA reads TGTGCCAGCAGCTTAAGGCGGGGCAGTGGCGAGCAGTACTTC. As protein: CASSLRRGSGEQYF.